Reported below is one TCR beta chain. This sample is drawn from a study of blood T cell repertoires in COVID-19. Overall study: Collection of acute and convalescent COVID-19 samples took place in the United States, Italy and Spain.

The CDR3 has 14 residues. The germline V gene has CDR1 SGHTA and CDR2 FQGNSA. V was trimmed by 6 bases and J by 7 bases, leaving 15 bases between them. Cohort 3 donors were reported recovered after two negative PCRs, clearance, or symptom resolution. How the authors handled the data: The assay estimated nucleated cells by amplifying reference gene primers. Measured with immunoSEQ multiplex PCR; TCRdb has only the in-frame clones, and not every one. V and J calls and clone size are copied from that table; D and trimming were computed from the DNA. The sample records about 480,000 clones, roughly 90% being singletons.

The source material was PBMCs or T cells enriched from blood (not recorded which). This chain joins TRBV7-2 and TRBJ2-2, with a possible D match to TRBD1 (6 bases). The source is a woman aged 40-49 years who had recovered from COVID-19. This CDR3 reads CASSQQGRGGELFF. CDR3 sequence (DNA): TGTGCCAGCAGTCAACAGGGTCGGGGCGGGGAGCTGTTTTTT.